These 20 T cell receptor beta chains originate from one sample sequenced in a study of cytomegalovirus exposure and HLA in healthy donors. 13 Jbeta primers and 60 Vbeta primers were used for the PCR. Method: immunoSEQ multiplex PCR; TCRdb's copy keeps in-frame clones and lacks some. The sample holds around 36,000 clones, more than 80% seen once. Material for sequencing was PBMCs. The source is a woman in her 40s in good health and CMV-seronegative.

This chain connects TRBV19 to TRBJ1-1; D gene ambiguous. The germline V and J ends were trimmed by 6 bases and 3 bases, with 11 bases remaining between them. CDR1 is LNHDA, CDR2 SQIVND, per germline (reference sequence). There are 13 residues in the CDR3. The CDR3 protein is CASSRTEHTEAFF. Written as DNA, the CDR3 is TGTGCCAGTAGCCGCACAGAACACACTGAAGCTTTCTTT.

This clone was seen a single time. The chain has TRBV13 and TRBJ2-5; D gene ambiguous. There are 13 residues in the CDR3. V lost 1 base to trimming and J lost 1 base, with 4 bases between them. The germline V gene encodes CDR1 PRHDT and CDR2 FYEKMQ (reference sequence). DNA of the CDR3: TGTGCCAGCAGCTTAGACAGCCAAGAGACCCAGTACTTC. Translation gives CASSLDSQETQYF.

The V and J genes are TRBV4-3 and TRBJ2-1; the D gene is possibly TRBD2 (6 bases). V was clipped by 4 bases and J by 5 bases, with 15 bases between them. Germline-derived CDR1 and CDR2 are LGHNA and YSLEER. The CDR3 is 15 amino acids. The CDR3 protein is CASSPHGGVDNEQFF. CDR3 nucleotides: TGCGCCAGCAGCCCCCACGGGGGAGTCGACAATGAGCAGTTCTTC.

This clone was seen only a few times. The J gene is TRBJ1-2, the V gene TRBV7-9; D is possibly TRBD1 (6 bases). The V end lost 5 bases, the J end lost 6 bases, and 10 bases lay between the germline ends. The CDR3 runs 12 residues. The V gene's germline CDR1 is SEHNR and CDR2 FQNEAQ (reference sequence). This CDR3 is CASSAQGHGYTF. The DNA of the CDR3 is TGTGCCAGCAGCGCACAGGGACATGGCTACACCTTC.

J is TRBJ2-5 and V is TRBV5-1; 8 bases agree with TRBD2. The CDR3 runs to 15 residues. The germline V gene has CDR1 SGHRS and CDR2 YFSETQ. V was clipped by 2 bases and J by 5 bases; unmatched bases: 8. CDR3 DNA sequence: TGCGCCAGCAGCTTAACCAGCGGGGGTTTCGAGACCCAGTACTTC. It is translated as CASSLTSGGFETQYF. Filled out from reference TRBV5-1 and TRBJ2-5, the complete variable domain reads KAGVTQTPRYLIKTRGQQVTLSCSPISGHRSVSWYQQTPGQGLQFLFEYFSETQRNKGNFPGRFSGRQFSNSRSEMNVSTLELGDSALYLCASSLTSGGFETQYFGPGTRLLVL.

The rearrangement links TRBV2 to TRBJ2-3, with a possible D match to TRBD2 (6 bases). Deletions cut 0 bases from V and 6 bases from J, with 10 bases between. The CDR3 is 14 residues long. CDR1 is SNHLY and CDR2 is FYNNEI in the germline V gene. CDR3 nucleotides: TGTGCCAGCAGTGAAGCGGGGGGTTGGGATACGCAGTATTTT. Its protein is CASSEAGGWDTQYF.

The V gene is TRBV29-1, the J gene TRBJ1-1; the D gene is possibly TRBD1 (5 bases). Germline CDR1 is SQVTM and CDR2 is ANQGSEA. V was clipped by 5 bases and J by 4 bases, with 11 bases between them. The CDR3 loop spans 12 amino acids. Here the CDR3 reads CSVTGGTTEAFF. The DNA for the CDR3 is TGCAGCGTTACAGGCGGGACCACTGAAGCTTTCTTT.

The J gene is TRBJ1-2, the V gene TRBV27, with 8 bases identical to TRBD1. V lost 6 bases and J lost 7; bases outside the gene matches: 7. There are 13 residues in the CDR3. The germline CDR1 and CDR2 sequences are MNHEY and SMNVEV (reference sequence). The CDR3 coding sequence is TGTGCCAGCAGCCGGACAGGGAGGGGTGGCTACACCTTC. Its protein is CASSRTGRGGYTF.

This clone has only a few counts. This chain connects TRBV6-5 to TRBJ2-5, with 7 bases aligning to TRBD2. CDR3 length: 16 residues. With 2 bases clipped from V and 1 base from J, the junction kept 7 bases outside the gene matches. CDR1 is MNHEY, CDR2 SVGAGI, per germline. CDR3 sequence: CASSYPRGTTQETQYF. CDR3 nucleotides: TGTGCCAGCAGTTACCCACGAGGGACTACCCAAGAGACCCAGTACTTC.

The chain is built from TRBV7-9 and TRBJ1-1, with TRBD1 matching over 7 bases. CDR3 length equals 14 residues. V gave up 4 bases and J gave up 6 bases; unmatched junction bases: 8. In germline, CDR1 is SEHNR, CDR2 FQNEAQ (reference sequence). The CDR3 is CASSSHRGRAEAFF. DNA for the CDR3: TGTGCCAGCAGCTCCCACAGGGGAAGGGCTGAAGCTTTCTTT.

The DNA of the CDR3 is TGTGCCAGTACCTCCCCCCGGACAAGAAGCTATGGCTACACCTTC. It translates to CASTSPRTRSYGYTF. The V gene is TRBV19, the J gene TRBJ1-2, with a tentative D call TRBD1 (5 bases). Germline V lookup: CDR1 LNHDA, CDR2 SQIVND (reference sequence). This CDR3 contains 15 residues. Trimming cost V 7 bases and J 4 bases, with 19 bases left between them.

The chain joins TRBV7-9 to TRBJ2-2, with TRBD2 identical over 7 bases. V shed 1 base, J shed 1 base, and the junction held 0 bases outside the gene matches. The germline V gene encodes CDR1 SEHNR and CDR2 FQNEAQ (reference sequence). This CDR3 spans 15 amino acids. The CDR3 sequence: CASSLGGGNTGELFF. The CDR3 coding sequence is TGTGCCAGCAGCTTAGGCGGGGGGAACACCGGGGAGCTGTTTTTT.

CDR3 residues: CASSPGQGGEQFF. The CDR3 region has the DNA TGTGCCAGCTCACCGGGACAGGGCGGTGAGCAGTTCTTC. The V gene is TRBV18, the J gene TRBJ2-1, with 9 bases aligning to TRBD1. This CDR3 region has 13 residues. Losses at the gene ends were 3 bases for V and 9 bases for J; bases not matched to a gene: 3. Germline V CDR1 and CDR2: KGHSH, LQKENI.

This clone was seen a few times. The rearrangement links TRBV5-6 to TRBJ1-6; 9 bases agree with TRBD1. Germline V gene lookup returns CDR1 SGHDT and CDR2 YYEEEE. With 4 bases clipped from V and 10 bases from J, the junction kept 9 bases outside the gene matches. The length of the CDR3 is 15 residues. In DNA form, the CDR3 reads TGTGCCAGCAGCCCCACCGGGACAGGGACATCACCCCTCCACTTT. This gives the protein CASSPTGTGTSPLHF. Drawing the rest from reference TRBV5-6 and TRBJ1-6, the complete variable domain is DAGVTQSPTHLIKTRGQQVTLRCSPKSGHDTVSWYQQALGQGPQFIFQYYEEEERQRGNFPDRFSGHQFPNYSSELNVNALLLGDSALYLCASSPTGTGTSPLHFGNGTRLTVT.

The V gene is TRBV27, the J gene TRBJ1-1; D not certain. The length of the CDR3 is 16 residues. Trimming pared 6 bases from V and 0 bases from J, leaving 17 bases between. Germline values: CDR1 MNHEY, CDR2 SMNVEV (reference sequence). CDR3 sequence reads: CASSIGGAGMNTEAFF. The CDR3 DNA sequence: TGTGCCAGCAGCATAGGCGGCGCGGGCATGAACACTGAAGCTTTCTTT.

The chain couples TRBV28 to TRBJ2-3; D remains ambiguous. Between the trimmed V and J ends, which lost 1 base and 15 bases, there was a span of 14 bases. The CDR3 is 12 amino acids. CDR1 MDHEN and CDR2 SYDVKM come from the germline V gene. CDR3 in DNA: TGTGCCAGCAGTTTATCCCTCAGCATACTATATTTT. As protein: CASSLSLSILYF.

V gene TRBV2 combines with J gene TRBJ1-1, with D tentatively TRBD1 (6 bases). Germline values: CDR1 SNHLY, CDR2 FYNNEI. V lost 5 bases to trimming and J lost 4 bases, with 11 bases between them. The CDR3 length is 13 residues. CDR3 nucleotides: TGTGCCAGCAGTTTCACAGGGAGCACTGAAGCTTTCTTT. This gives the protein CASSFTGSTEAFF.

The chain employs TRBV9 and TRBJ1-6, with D possibly TRBD1 on 5 matching bases. Germline CDR1 and CDR2: SGDLS and YYNGEE. Trimming pared 2 bases from V and 11 bases from J, leaving 11 bases between. This CDR3 region has 13 residues. The CDR3 sequence: CASSVGGKPPLHF. The CDR3 region has the DNA TGTGCCAGCAGCGTGGGGGGGAAACCACCCCTCCACTTT.

This clone occurred once. A read error is likely, as this CDR3 ends without the conserved phenylalanine or tryptophan. The chain couples TRBV13 to TRBJ1-2; 9 nucleotides agree with TRBD1. CDR1 is PRHDT, CDR2 FYEKMQ, per germline (reference sequence). The CDR3 is made up of 13 amino acids. The ends lost 5 bases at V and 3 bases at J; junction bases unmatched: 1. Here the CDR3 DNA reads TGTGCCAGCAGCCGGACAGGGGACTATGGCTACACCGTC. It translates to CASSRTGDYGYTV.

This chain uses TRBV4-1 with TRBJ1-1, with D perhaps matching TRBD1 (6 bases). The CDR3 totals 15 residues. Germline CDR1 MGHRA, CDR2 YSYEKL. Trimming took off 1 base at V and 1 base at J, with 10 bases between the two ends. The CDR3 DNA sequence: TGCGCCAGCAGCCAAGGGTCACAGGGGAACACTGAAGCTTTCTTT. Translated, it gives CASSQGSQGNTEAFF.